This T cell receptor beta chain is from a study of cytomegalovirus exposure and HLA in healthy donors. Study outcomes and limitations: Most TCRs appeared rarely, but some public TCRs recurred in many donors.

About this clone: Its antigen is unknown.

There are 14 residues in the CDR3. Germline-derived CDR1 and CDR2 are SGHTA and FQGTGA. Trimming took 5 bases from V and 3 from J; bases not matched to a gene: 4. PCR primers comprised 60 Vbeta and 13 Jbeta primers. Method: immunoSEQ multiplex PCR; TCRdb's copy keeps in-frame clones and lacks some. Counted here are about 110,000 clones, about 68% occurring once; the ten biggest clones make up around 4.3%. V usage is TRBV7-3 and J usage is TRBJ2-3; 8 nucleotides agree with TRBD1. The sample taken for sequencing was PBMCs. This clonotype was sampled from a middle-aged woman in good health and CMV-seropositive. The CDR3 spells CASSRTGSTDTQYF. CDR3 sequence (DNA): TGTGCCAGCAGCCGGACAGGGAGTACAGATACGCAGTATTTT. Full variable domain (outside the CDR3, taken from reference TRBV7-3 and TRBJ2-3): GAGVSQTPSNKVTEKGKYVELRCDPISGHTALYWYRQSLGQGPEFLIYFQGTGAADDSGLPNDRFFAVRPEGSVSTLKIQRTERGDSAVYLCASSRTGSTDTQYFGPGTRLTVL.